These 7 T cell receptor beta chains originate from one sample sequenced in a study of T cell repertoires in cytomegalovirus infection. MiXCR was run by TCRdb on the reads, yielding one entry per CDR3 protein. The data contain 150,000 to 160,000 distinct CDR3 sequences, around a quarter of them singletons. Sequenced material: PBMCs. The receptors originated from a human donor in good health (CMV status not recorded). Some clones in this sample may be carry-over from other donors' samples.

The chain is built from TRBV7-3 and TRBJ1-3; D possibly corresponds to TRBD1 (5 bases). V dropped 2 bases and J dropped 7 bases, with 12 bases sitting between them. The CDR3 extends over 14 amino acids. Germline CDR1 reads SGHTA; CDR2 reads FQGTGA. In DNA form, the CDR3 reads TGTGCCAGCAGCTTAGGGGCTCAGAGGAACACCATATATTTT. Translation gives CASSLGAQRNTIYF.

This clonotype was detected many times. The chain uses TRBV7-2 and TRBJ2-1; TRBD2 matches at 14 bases. Germline CDR1 SGHTA, CDR2 FQGNSA. The CDR3 is made up of 17 amino acids. V shed 5 bases and J 9 bases; nucleotides not matched to a gene: 12. Written as DNA, the CDR3 is TGTGCCAGCAGCCCTCTGGTTGCGACTAGCGGGAGGGGTGAGCAGTTCTTC. It is translated as CASSPLVATSGRGEQFF.

This clonotype was seen repeatedly, ten times or more. The chain has TRBV7-8 and TRBJ1-1; no clear D gene. The germline V gene has CDR1 SGHVS and CDR2 FQNEAQ. The length of the CDR3 is 16 residues. The ends were cut back, 0 bases at V and 0 bases at J, with 11 bases in the middle. The CDR3 DNA reads TGTGCCAGCAGCTTAGCGGGAGGCAGCATGAACACTGAAGCTTTCTTT. Translation gives CASSLAGGSMNTEAFF.

The V gene is TRBV5-4, the J gene TRBJ2-7, with 11 bases that match TRBD1. Trimming at V came to 4 bases and at J to 3 bases, leaving 9 bases not matched to a gene. The germline gives CDR1 SGHNT, CDR2 YYREEE (reference sequence). The CDR3 runs to 16 residues. The CDR3 loop is CASSSDPGTGGYEQYF. The DNA for the CDR3 is TGTGCCAGCAGCAGCGACCCGGGGACAGGGGGCTACGAGCAGTACTTC.

The J gene is TRBJ1-5, the V gene TRBV7-3, with TRBD1 matching 9 bases. CDR1 and CDR2 (germline): SGHTA, FQGTGA. The CDR3 covers 17 residues. The ends lost 5 bases at V and 0 bases at J; junction bases unmatched: 8. This CDR3 reads CASSPPGTGNSNQPQHF. DNA for the CDR3: TGTGCCAGCAGCCCCCCCGGGACAGGGAATAGCAATCAGCCCCAGCATTTT.

A remark on this clonotype: A read error is possible here, since a much larger clone lies one base away. This sequence joins TRBV7-2 and TRBJ1-1; TRBD1 aligns across 8 bases. CDR3 size: 14 residues. The junction had 11 bases not matched to a gene; V was cut back by 3 bases and J by 11 bases. CDR1 and CDR2 (germline): SGHTA, FQGNSA. In DNA, the CDR3 is TGTGCCAGCAGCTTGGACACATCAAGGACAGGGGCTTTCTTT. This codes for CASSLDTSRTGAFF.

The chain is built from TRBV28 and TRBJ1-5; weak D call: TRBD1 (6 bases). Trimming removed 6 bases at V and 7 bases at J, with 16 bases between. This CDR3 region has 14 residues. Per germline, CDR1 MDHEN and CDR2 SYDVKM. The CDR3 nucleotides are TGTGCCAGCAGACCTCCGGGGGCTGGGCAGCCCCAGCATTTT. It codes for CASRPPGAGQPQHF.